This TCR beta chain comes out of a study of blood T cell repertoires in COVID-19. CDR3 size: 16 residues. V trimming: 3 bases; J trimming: 2 bases; junction bases outside the gene matches: 4. Germline V CDR1 and CDR2: MGHRA, YSYEKL. Per the original data handling: Amplification of reference gene primers was used by the study to estimate nucleated cell counts. Clones were sequenced by immunoSEQ multiplex PCR, and TCRdb holds only the in-frame ones, with some missing. V, J and clone size derive from that table, while D and trimming were established from the DNA sequence. Of 90,000 to 100,000 clones in the sample, about 87% were seen once.

Sequenced input: peripheral blood. This clonotype originated in a human donor in a cohort sampled during active COVID-19. This rearrangement joins TRBV4-1 to TRBJ2-7; the match to TRBD2 covers 13 bases. CDR3 DNA: TGCGCCAGCAGCCAGCAGACTAGCGGGGGGACCTACGAGCAGTACTTC. The encoded protein is CASSQQTSGGTYEQYF.